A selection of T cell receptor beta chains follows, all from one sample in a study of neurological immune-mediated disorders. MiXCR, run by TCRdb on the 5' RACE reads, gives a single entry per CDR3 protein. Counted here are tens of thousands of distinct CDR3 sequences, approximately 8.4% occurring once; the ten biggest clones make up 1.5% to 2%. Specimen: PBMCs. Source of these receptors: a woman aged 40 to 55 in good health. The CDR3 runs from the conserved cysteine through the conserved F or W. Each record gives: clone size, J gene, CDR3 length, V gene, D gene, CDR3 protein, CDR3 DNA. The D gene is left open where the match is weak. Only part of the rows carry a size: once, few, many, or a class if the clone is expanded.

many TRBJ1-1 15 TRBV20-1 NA CSARKAQQLNTEAFF TGCAGTGCCCGAAAAGCACAGCAATTGAACACTGAAGCTTTCTTT
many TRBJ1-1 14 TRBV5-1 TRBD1 CASTQQGVNTEAFF TGCGCCAGCACCCAACAGGGGGTGAACACTGAAGCTTTCTTT
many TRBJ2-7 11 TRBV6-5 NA CASSYREEQYF TGTGCCAGCAGTTACAGAGAAGAGCAGTACTTC
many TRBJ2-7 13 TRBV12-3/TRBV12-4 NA CASSTNSLPEQYF TGTGCCAGCAGTACGAACTCCCTCCCCGAGCAGTACTTC
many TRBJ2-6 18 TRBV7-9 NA CASSSYRDTLSGANVLTF TGTGCCAGCAGCTCCTACCGGGACACCCTCTCTGGGGCCAACGTCCTGACTTTC
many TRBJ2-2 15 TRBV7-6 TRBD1 CASSFGTGITGELFF TGTGCCAGCAGCTTTGGGACAGGGATCACCGGGGAGCTGTTTTTT
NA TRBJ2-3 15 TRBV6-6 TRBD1 CDSSYSGTGTDTQYF TGTGACAGCAGTTACTCCGGGACAGGCACAGATACGCAGTATTTT
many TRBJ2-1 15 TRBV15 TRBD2 CATSRDLASGRGLFF TGTGCCACCAGCAGAGATCTGGCTAGCGGGAGGGGGCTGTTCTTC
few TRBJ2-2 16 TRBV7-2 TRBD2 CASSFGGGVNTGELFF TGTGCCAGCAGCTTCGGCGGGGGAGTTAACACCGGGGAGCTGTTTTTT
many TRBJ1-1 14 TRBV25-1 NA CASSDGQAGTEAFF TGTGCCAGCAGTGACGGTCAGGCCGGCACTGAAGCTTTCTTT
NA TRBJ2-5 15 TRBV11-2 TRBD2 CASSLGVAGQETQYF TGTGCCAGCAGCCTCGGGGTAGCGGGCCAAGAGACCCAGTACTTC
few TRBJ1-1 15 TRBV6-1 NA CASSTKGRENTEAFF TGTGCCAGCAGTACTAAGGGACGGGAGAACACTGAAGCTTTCTTT
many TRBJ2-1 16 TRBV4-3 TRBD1 CASSQATGGSDNEQFF TGCGCCAGCAGCCAGGCTACAGGGGGTTCGGACAATGAGCAGTTCTTC
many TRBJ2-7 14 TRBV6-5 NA CASSFDRTSYEQYF TGTGCCAGCAGTTTCGATAGGACCTCCTACGAGCAGTACTTC
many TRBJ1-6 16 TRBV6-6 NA CASSYGLLSDNSPLHF TGTGCCAGCAGTTACGGTCTTCTTTCTGATAATTCACCCCTCCACTTT
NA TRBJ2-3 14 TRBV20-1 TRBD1 CSARARGRTDTQYF TGCAGTGCTAGAGCCAGGGGGCGCACAGATACGCAGTATTTT
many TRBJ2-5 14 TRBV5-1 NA CASSPGTEQETQYF TGCGCCAGCAGCCCCGGGACGGAACAAGAGACCCAGTACTTC
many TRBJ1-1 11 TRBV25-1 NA CASSDRLEAFF TGTGCCAGCAGTGATCGCCTTGAAGCTTTCTTT
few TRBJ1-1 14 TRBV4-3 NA CASSPGLLNTEAFF TGCGCCAGCAGCCCAGGACTGCTGAACACTGAAGCTTTCTTT
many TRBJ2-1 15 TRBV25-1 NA CASSEWGGSYNEQFF TGTGCCAGCAGTGAATGGGGCGGCTCCTACAATGAGCAGTTCTTC
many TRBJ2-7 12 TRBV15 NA CATSRDSGEQYF TGTGCCACCAGCAGAGACTCGGGCGAGCAGTACTTC
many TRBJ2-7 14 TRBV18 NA CASSPPARAYEQYF TGTGCCAGCTCACCACCGGCTAGGGCCTACGAGCAGTACTTC